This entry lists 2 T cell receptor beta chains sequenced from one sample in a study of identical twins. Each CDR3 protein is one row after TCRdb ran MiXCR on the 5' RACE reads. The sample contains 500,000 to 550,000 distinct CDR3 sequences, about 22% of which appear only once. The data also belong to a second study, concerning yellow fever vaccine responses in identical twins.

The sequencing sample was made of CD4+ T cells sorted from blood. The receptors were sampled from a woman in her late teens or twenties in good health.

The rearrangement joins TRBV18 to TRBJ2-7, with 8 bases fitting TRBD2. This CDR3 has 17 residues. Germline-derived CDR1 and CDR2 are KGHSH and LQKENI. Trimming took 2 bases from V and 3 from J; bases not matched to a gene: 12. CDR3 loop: CASSPTAAGGGGYEQYF. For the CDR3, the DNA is TGTGCCAGCTCACCAACGGCGGCGGGGGGCGGTGGCTACGAGCAGTACTTC.

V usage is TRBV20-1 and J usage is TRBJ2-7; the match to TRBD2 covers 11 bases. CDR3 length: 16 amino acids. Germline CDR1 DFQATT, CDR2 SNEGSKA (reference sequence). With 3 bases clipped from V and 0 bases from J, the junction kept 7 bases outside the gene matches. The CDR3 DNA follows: TGCAGTGCTAGTGGGACTAGCGGCCTCGGCTCCTACGAGCAGTACTTC. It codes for CSASGTSGLGSYEQYF.